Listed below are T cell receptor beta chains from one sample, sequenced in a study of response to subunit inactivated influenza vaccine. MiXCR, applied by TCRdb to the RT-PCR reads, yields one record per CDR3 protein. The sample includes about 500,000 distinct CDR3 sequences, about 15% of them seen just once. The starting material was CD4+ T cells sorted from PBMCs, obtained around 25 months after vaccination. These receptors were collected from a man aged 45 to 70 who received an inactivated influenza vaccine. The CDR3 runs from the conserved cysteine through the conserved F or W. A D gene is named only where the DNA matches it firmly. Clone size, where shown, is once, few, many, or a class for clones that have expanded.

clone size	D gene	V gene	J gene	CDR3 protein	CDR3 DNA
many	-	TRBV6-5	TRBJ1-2	CASSYSPQAGYGYTF	TGTGCCAGCAGTTACTCCCCACAGGCGGGCTATGGCTACACCTTC
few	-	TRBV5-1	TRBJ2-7	CASSWGRDYEQYF	TGCGCCAGCAGCTGGGGACGGGACTACGAGCAGTACTTC
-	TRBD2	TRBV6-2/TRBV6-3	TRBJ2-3	CASSYSTLGGAVDTQYF	TGTGCCAGCAGTTACTCGACACTCGGGGGGGCTGTGGATACGCAGTATTTT
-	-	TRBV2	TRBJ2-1	CAGITGTYNEQFF	TGTGCCGGAATCACCGGGACCTACAATGAGCAGTTCTTC
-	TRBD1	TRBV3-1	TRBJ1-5	CASSQGQGWTQPQHF	TGTGCCAGCAGCCAAGGACAGGGGTGGACGCAGCCCCAGCATTTT
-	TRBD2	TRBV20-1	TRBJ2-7	CSAVTSGISEQYF	TGCAGTGCTGTGACTAGCGGGATTAGCGAGCAGTACTTC
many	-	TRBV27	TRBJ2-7	CASSYMGEQYF	TGTGCCAGCAGTTACATGGGGGAGCAGTACTTC
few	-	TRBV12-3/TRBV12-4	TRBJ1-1	CASNRARNTEAFF	TGTGCCAGCAATAGGGCCAGGAACACTGAAGCTTTCTTT
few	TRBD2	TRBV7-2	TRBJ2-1	CASSSPISGRATNEQFF	TGTGCCAGCAGCTCCCCTATTAGCGGGAGGGCCACCAATGAGCAGTTCTTC
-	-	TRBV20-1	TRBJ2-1	CSATSATYYNEQFF	TGCAGTGCTACCTCGGCGACATACTACAATGAGCAGTTCTTC
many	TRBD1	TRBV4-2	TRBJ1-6	CASSQGQGNSPLHF	TGTGCCAGCAGCCAAGGACAGGGCAATTCACCCCTCCACTTT
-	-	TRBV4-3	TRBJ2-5	CASSQETSGETQYF	TGCGCCAGCAGCCAAGAGACTAGTGGAGAGACCCAGTACTTC
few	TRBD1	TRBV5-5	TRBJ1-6	CASSLAMDRGFEGTRF	TGTGCCAGCAGCTTGGCCATGGACAGGGGCTTTGAGGGAACCCGCTTT
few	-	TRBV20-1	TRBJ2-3	CSARVPSDTQYF	TGCAGTGCTAGAGTACCTTCGGATACGCAGTATTTT
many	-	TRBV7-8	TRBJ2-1	CASSPHRESVEQFF	TGTGCCAGCAGCCCGCATAGGGAGTCGGTAGAGCAGTTCTTC
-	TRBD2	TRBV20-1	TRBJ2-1	CSARPSGRVNNEQFF	TGCAGTGCTAGGCCTAGCGGGAGAGTGAACAATGAGCAGTTCTTC
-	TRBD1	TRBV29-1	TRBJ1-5	CSAWTGSGNQPQHF	TGCAGCGCCTGGACAGGGTCGGGCAATCAGCCCCAGCATTTT